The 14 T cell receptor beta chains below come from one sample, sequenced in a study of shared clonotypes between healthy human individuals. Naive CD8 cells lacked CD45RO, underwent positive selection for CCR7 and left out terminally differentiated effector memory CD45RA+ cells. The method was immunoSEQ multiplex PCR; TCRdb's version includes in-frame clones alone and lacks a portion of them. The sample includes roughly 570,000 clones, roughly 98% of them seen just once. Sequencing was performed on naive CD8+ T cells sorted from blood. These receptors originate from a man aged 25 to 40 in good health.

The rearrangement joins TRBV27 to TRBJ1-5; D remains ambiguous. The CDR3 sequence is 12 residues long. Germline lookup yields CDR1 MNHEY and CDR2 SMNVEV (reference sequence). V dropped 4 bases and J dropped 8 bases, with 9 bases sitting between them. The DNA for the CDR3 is TGTGCCAGCAGTTCTGGCGCGAAGCCCCAGCATTTT. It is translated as CASSSGAKPQHF.

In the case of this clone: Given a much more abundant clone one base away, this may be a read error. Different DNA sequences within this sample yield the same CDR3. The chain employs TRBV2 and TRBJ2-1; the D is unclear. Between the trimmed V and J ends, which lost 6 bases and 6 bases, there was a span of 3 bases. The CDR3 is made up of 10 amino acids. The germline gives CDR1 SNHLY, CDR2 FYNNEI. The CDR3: CASRGNEQFF. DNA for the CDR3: TGTGCCAGCAGAGGCAATGAGCAGTTCTTC.

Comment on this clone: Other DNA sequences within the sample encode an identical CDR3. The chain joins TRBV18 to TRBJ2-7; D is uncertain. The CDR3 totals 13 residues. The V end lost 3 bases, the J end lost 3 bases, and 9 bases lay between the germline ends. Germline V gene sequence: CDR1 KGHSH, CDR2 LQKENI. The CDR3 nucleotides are TGTGCCAGCTCACCCCCCCCGAACTACGAGCAGTACTTC. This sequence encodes CASSPPPNYEQYF.

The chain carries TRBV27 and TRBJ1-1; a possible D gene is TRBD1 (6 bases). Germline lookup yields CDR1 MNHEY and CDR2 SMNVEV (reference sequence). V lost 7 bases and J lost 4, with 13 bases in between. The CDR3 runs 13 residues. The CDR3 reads CASTTGTFTEAFF. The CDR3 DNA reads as TGTGCCAGCACCACGGGGACATTCACTGAAGCTTTCTTT.

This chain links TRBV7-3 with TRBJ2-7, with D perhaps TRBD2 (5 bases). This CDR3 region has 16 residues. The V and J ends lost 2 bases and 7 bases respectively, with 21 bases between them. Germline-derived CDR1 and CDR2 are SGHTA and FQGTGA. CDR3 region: CASSLRGLPRGEEQYF. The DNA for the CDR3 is TGTGCCAGCAGCTTACGTGGCCTCCCCCGGGGTGAGGAGCAGTACTTC.

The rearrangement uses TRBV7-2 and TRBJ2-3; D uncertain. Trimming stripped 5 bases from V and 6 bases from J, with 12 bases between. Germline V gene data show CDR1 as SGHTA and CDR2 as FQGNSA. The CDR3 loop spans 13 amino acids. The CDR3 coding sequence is TGTGCCAGCAGCCTCCTAAATCCGGATACGCAGTATTTT. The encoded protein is CASSLLNPDTQYF.

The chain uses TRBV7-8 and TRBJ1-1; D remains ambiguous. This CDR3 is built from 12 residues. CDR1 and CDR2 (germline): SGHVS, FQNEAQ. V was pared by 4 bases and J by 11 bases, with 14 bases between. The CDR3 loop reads CASSSMPNAAFF. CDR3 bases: TGTGCCAGCAGCTCGATGCCCAACGCGGCTTTCTTT. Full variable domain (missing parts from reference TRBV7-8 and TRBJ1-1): GAGVSQSPRYKVAKRGQDVALRCDPISGHVSLFWYQQALGQGPEFLTYFQNEAQLDKSGLPSDRFFAERPEGSVSTLKIQRTQQEDSAVYLCASSSMPNAAFFGQGTRLTVV.

In nucleotides, the CDR3 is TGTGCCAGCAGCTCCGGACAGTTCGCCTCTGGGGCCAACGTCCTGACTTTC. Translating gives CASSSGQFASGANVLTF. This rearrangement joins TRBV11-2 to TRBJ2-6; a possible D gene is TRBD1 (6 bases). V lost 4 bases, J lost 0 bases, and 13 bases lay in between. The CDR3 sequence is 17 residues long. The V gene's germline CDR1 is SGHAT and CDR2 FQNNGV.

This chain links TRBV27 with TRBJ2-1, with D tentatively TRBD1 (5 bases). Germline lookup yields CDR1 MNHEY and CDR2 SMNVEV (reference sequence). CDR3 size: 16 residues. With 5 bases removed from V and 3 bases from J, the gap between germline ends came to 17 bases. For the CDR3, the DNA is TGTGCCAGCAGTGGAACAGGCCTAGGGGACTACAATGAGCAGTTCTTC. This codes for CASSGTGLGDYNEQFF.

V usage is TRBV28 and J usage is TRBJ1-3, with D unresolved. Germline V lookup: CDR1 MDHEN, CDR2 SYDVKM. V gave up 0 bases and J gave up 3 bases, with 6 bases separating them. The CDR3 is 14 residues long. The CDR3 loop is CASSLWVDGNTIYF. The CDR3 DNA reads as TGTGCCAGCAGTTTATGGGTGGATGGAAACACCATATATTTT.

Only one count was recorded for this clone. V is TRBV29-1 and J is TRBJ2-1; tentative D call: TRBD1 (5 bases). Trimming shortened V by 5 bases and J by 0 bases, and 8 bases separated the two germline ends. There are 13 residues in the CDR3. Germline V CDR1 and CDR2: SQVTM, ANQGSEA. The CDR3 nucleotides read TGCAGCGTTAGACAGAGCTCCTACAATGAGCAGTTCTTC. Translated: CSVRQSSYNEQFF.

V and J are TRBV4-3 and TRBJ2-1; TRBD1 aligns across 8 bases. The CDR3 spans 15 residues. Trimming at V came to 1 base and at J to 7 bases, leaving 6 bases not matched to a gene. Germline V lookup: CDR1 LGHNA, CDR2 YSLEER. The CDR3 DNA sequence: TGCGCCAGCAGCCAAGGGACAGGGTTTTATAATGAGCAGTTCTTC. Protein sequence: CASSQGTGFYNEQFF.

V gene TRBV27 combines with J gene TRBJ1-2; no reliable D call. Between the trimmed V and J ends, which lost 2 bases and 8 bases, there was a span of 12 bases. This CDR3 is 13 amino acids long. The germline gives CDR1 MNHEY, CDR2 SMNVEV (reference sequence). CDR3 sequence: CASSLSPQRGYTF. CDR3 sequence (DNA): TGTGCCAGCAGTTTAAGCCCACAACGGGGCTACACCTTC.

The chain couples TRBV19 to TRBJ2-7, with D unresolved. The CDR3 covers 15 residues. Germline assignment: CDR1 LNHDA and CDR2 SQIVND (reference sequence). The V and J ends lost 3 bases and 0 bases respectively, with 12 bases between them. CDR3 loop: CASSMTAANSYEQYF. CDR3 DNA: TGTGCCAGTAGTATGACGGCAGCCAACTCCTACGAGCAGTACTTC.